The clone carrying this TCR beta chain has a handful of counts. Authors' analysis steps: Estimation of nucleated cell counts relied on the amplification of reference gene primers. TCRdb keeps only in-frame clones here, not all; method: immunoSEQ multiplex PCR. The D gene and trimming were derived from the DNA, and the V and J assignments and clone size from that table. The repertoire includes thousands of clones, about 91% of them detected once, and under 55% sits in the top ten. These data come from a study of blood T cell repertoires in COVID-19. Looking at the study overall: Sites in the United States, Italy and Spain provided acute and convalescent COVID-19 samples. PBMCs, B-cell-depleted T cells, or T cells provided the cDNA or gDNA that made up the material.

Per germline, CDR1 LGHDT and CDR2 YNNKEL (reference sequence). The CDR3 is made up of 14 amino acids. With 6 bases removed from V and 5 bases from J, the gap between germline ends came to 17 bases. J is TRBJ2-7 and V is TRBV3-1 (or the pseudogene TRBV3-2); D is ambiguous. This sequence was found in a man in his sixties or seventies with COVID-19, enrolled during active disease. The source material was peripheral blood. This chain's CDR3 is CASSFDSSRNEQYF. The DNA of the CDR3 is TGTGCCAGCAGTTTCGACTCGTCTAGAAACGAGCAGTACTTC.